This T cell receptor (beta chain) comes out of a study of T-cell reconstitution after alpha-beta-depleted transplantation in children. Researchers prepared the TCRbeta library using unique molecular identifiers, the study reports. TCRdb ran MiXCR on the PCR reads and lists one entry per CDR3 protein. The sample contains about 190,000 distinct CDR3 sequences, less than 8% of which appear only once. The CDR3 consists of 14 residues. Germline values: CDR1 LNHDA, CDR2 SQIVND (reference sequence). The V and J ends lost 5 bases and 3 bases, in that order; junction bases with no gene match: 2. The sample consisted of PBMCs from the stem cell graft donor, taken from the stem cell graft. V is TRBV19 and J is TRBJ2-3; the match to TRBD2 covers 10 bases. The source of this sequence is a human donor who donated a stem cell graft to a child with Wiskott-Aldrich syndrome. The CDR3 region is CASSGLAVTDTQYF. CDR3 coding DNA: TGTGCCAGTAGTGGACTAGCGGTAACAGATACGCAGTATTTT. The entire variable domain, with the rest obtained from reference TRBV19 and TRBJ2-3, is as follows: DGGITQSPKYLFRKEGQNVTLSCEQNLNHDAMYWYRQDPGQGLRLIYYSQIVNDFQKGDIAEGYSVSREKKESFPLTVTSAQKNPTAFYLCASSGLAVTDTQYFGPGTRLTVL.